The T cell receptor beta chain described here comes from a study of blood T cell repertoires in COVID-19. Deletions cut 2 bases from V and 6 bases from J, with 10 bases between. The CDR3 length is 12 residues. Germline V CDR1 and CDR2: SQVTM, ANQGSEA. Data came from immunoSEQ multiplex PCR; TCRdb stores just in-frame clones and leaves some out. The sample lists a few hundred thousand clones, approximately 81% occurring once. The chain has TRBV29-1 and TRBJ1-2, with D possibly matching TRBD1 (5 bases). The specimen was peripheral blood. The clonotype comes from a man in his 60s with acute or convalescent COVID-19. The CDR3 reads CSVETRAHGYTF. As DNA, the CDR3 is TGCAGCGTTGAAACCAGGGCCCATGGCTACACCTTC.